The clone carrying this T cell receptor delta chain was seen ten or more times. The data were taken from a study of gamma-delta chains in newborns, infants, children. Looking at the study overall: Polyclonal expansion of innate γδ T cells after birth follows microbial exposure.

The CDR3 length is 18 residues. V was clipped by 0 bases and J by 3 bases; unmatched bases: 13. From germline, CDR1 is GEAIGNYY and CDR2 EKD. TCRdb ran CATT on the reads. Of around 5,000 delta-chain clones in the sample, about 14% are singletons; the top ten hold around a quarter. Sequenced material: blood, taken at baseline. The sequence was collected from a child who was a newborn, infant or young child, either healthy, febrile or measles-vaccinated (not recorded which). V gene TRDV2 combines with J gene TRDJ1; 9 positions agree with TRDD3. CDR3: CACDTISYRLGDADKLIF. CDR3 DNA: TGTGCCTGTGACACCATATCCTACAGACTGGGGGACGCCGATAAACTCATCTTT.